This TCR beta chain comes out of a study of T cell responses to AZD1222 COVID-19 vaccine. Study-level results: Mapped onto spike, vaccine-associated CD4 TCRs spanned it and were dominant at 160-218 and 743-854. Mostly white British, mostly female donors; authors suggested clonal diversity may be underestimated.

The V end lost 0 bases, the J end lost 0 bases, and 14 bases lay between the germline ends. CDR3 length equals 18 residues. Germline lookup yields CDR1 MNHNS and CDR2 SASEGT. Profiled with immunoSEQ multiplex PCR; TCRdb holds only in-frame clones, not every one. Seen here are 80,000 to 130,000 clones, approximately 87% observed once, and the top ten hold about 3%. Concerning this clone: Its specificity is not known.

This chain uses TRBV6-1 with TRBJ2-2, with D hard to call. Sample: peripheral blood, taken on day 0 of AZD1222 vaccination. The TCR comes from an adult in good health. CDR3 residues: CASSEAYVGNANTGELFF. The CDR3 bases are TGTGCCAGCAGTGAAGCGTACGTAGGAAACGCGAACACCGGGGAGCTGTTTTTT.